The T cell receptor beta chain described here comes from a study of persistence of HIV-infected CD4 T cells. The immunoSEQ assay was version 4, run in survey mode. This table comes from immunoSEQ multiplex PCR, and its TCRdb copy is limited to in-frame clones, with some not included. Of tens of thousands of clones in the sample, more than 70% were seen once. The stimulus was an HIV-1 Gag 15-mer peptide pool, 0.9 to 1 ug/peptide/mL. Memory cells lacking CD40L and CD69 with high CD45RO were sorted. This clone was counted a few times. Its antigen is not known. The receptor was isolated from an adult man with HIV who was CMV-seropositive. Source: CD4+ T cells sorted from PBMCs after roughly 17-hour stimulation, taken from a patient who received antiretroviral therapy.

The DNA for the CDR3 is TGTGCCAGCAGCTTAGTTCAGGGGGCGAATGAAAAACTGTTTTTT. Translation gives CASSLVQGANEKLFF. The chain employs TRBV7-2 and TRBJ1-4; 8 bases match TRBD1. The V segment lost 1 base and the J segment 5 bases; nucleotides outside the gene matches: 3. The length of the CDR3 is 15 residues. Germline V gene data show CDR1 as SGHTA and CDR2 as FQGNSA.